The 5 T cell receptor beta chains listed next were all sequenced from one sample in a study of beta chain features in type 1 diabetes. Sequenced material consisted of expressed TCRB transcripts (all of the isolated RNA was reverse transcribed). The data were produced by immunoSEQ multiplex PCR, yet TCRdb's version contains in-frame clones alone and is incomplete. The sample lists just over 450,000 clones; 25% to 35% were seen once. The sequenced material came from naive CD4+ T cells from blood. All receptors derive from a man between 18 and 35 years old in good health.

Turning to this clone: The identical CDR3 is also encoded by other nucleotide sequences in the sample. The chain has TRBV30 and TRBJ2-2, with D maybe TRBD1 (5 bases). Germline CDR1 and CDR2: GTSNPN and SVGIG (reference sequence). This CDR3 is built from 12 residues. V was trimmed by 5 bases and J by 4 bases, leaving 8 bases between them. The CDR3 DNA follows: TGTGCCTGGGGAAGGGGCACCGGGGAGCTGTTTTTT. Amino acid sequence: CAWGRGTGELFF.

Only a few counts were recorded for this clone. The chain combines TRBV2 with TRBJ2-1; D is tentatively TRBD1 or TRBD2 (5 bases each). V was shortened by 3 bases and J by 8 bases, with 14 bases between the two germline ends. Germline values: CDR1 SNHLY, CDR2 FYNNEI. The CDR3 has 14 residues. CDR3 protein: CASSEGDQWDEQFF. CDR3 nucleotide sequence: TGTGCCAGCAGTGAGGGGGACCAATGGGATGAGCAGTTCTTC. Full variable domain (outside the CDR3, taken from reference TRBV2 and TRBJ2-1): EPEVTQTPSHQVTQMGQEVILRCVPISNHLYFYWYRQILGQKVEFLVSFYNNEISEKSEIFDDQFSVERPDGSNFTLKIRSTKLEDSAMYFCASSEGDQWDEQFFGPGTRLTVL.

This clone has just a few counts. Other DNA sequences in this sample translate to the same CDR3. The CDR3 sequence is CASSLGRGTDTQYF. The DNA of the CDR3 is TGTGCCAGCAGCTTAGGCAGGGGCACAGATACGCAGTATTTT. The chain couples TRBV7-2 to TRBJ2-3; maybe TRBD1 (5 bases). CDR3 length: 14 amino acids. V was trimmed by 1 base and J by 1 base, leaving 6 bases between them. Germline V gene data show CDR1 as SGHTA and CDR2 as FQGNSA. The variable domain in full, with the rest retrieved from reference TRBV7-2 and TRBJ2-3, is GAGVSQSPSNKVTEKGKDVELRCDPISGHTALYWYRQSLGQGLEFLIYFQGNSAPDKSGLPSDRFSAERTGGSVSTLTIQRTQQEDSAVYLCASSLGRGTDTQYFGPGTRLTVL.

The V gene is TRBV5-1, the J gene TRBJ2-5, with 9 bases aligning to TRBD1. Germline CDR1 and CDR2: SGHRS and YFSETQ. This CDR3 contains 15 residues. The ends lost 3 bases at V and 5 bases at J; junction bases unmatched: 8. CDR3 sequence: CASSSLGQGGETQYF. The DNA for the CDR3 is TGCGCCAGCAGCTCCCTGGGACAGGGAGGGGAGACCCAGTACTTC. Full variable domain (rest looked up from reference TRBV5-1 and TRBJ2-5): KAGVTQTPRYLIKTRGQQVTLSCSPISGHRSVSWYQQTPGQGLQFLFEYFSETQRNKGNFPGRFSGRQFSNSRSEMNVSTLELGDSALYLCASSSLGQGGETQYFGPGTRLLVL.

The rearrangement joins TRBV27 to TRBJ2-6; no firm D call. This CDR3 is built from 16 residues. Germline assignment: CDR1 MNHEY and CDR2 SMNVEV (reference sequence). The V end lost 1 base, the J end lost 2 bases, and 9 bases lay between the germline ends. CDR3 DNA: TGTGCCAGCAGTTTATTCCCGGCCCCTGGGGCCAACGTCCTGACTTTC. Encoded protein: CASSLFPAPGANVLTF.